The 7 T cell receptor beta chains presented below share a single source sample, sequenced in a study of blood T cell repertoires in COVID-19. Clones were sequenced by immunoSEQ multiplex PCR, and TCRdb holds only the in-frame ones, with some missing. The sample contains some 90,000 clones, roughly 90% of which appear only once. The sequencing sample was made of peripheral blood. The source is a woman of 80 years or more with active or convalescent COVID-19.

This clone appeared once. V usage is TRBV6-1 and J usage is TRBJ1-5; 11 positions agree with TRBD1. CDR3 length equals 16 residues. J lost 3 bases, V lost 3 bases, and 4 bases had no gene match. Germline lookup yields CDR1 MNHNS and CDR2 SASEGT. CDR3 nucleotides: TGTGCCAGCAGTGACCCGGGACAGGGGGACAATCAGCCCCAGCATTTT. Its protein product is CASSDPGQGDNQPQHF.

This sequence joins TRBV6-5 and TRBJ2-6; 9 positions match TRBD1. The ends lost 10 bases at V and 0 bases at J; junction bases unmatched: 4. Per germline, CDR1 MNHEY and CDR2 SVGAGI. The CDR3 has 15 residues. The CDR3 DNA follows: TGTGCCATCGACAGGGGGAGCTCTGGGGCCAACGTCCTGACTTTC. Amino acid sequence: CAIDRGSSGANVLTF.

Only a few counts were recorded for this clone. V gene TRBV19 combines with J gene TRBJ2-1; D is possibly TRBD2 (6 bases). V was pared by 2 bases and J by 8 bases, with 13 bases between. The germline V gene has CDR1 LNHDA and CDR2 SQIVND (reference sequence). This CDR3 is built from 14 residues. The CDR3 region is CASSITWLAHEQFF. CDR3 nucleotide sequence: TGTGCCAGTAGTATAACCTGGCTAGCGCATGAGCAGTTCTTC.

This clone was found once. This chain connects TRBV4-3 to TRBJ2-3; 9 bases match TRBD2. CDR1 is LGHNA, CDR2 YSLEER, per germline. The V and J ends lost 5 bases and 2 bases, in that order; junction bases with no gene match: 8. The CDR3 runs to 16 residues. The CDR3 sequence: CASSKGGRALTDTQYF. CDR3 DNA sequence: TGCGCCAGCAGCAAGGGCGGGAGGGCCCTCACAGATACGCAGTATTTT.

This rearrangement joins TRBV9 to TRBJ2-1; 7 nucleotides match TRBD1. The CDR3 loop spans 15 amino acids. Germline CDR1 SGDLS, CDR2 YYNGEE. V was pared by 4 bases and J by 4 bases, with 8 bases of the junction left unmatched. This CDR3 is CASSPRTGVYNEQFF. For the CDR3, the DNA is TGTGCCAGCAGCCCCCGGACAGGAGTTTACAATGAGCAGTTCTTC.

The chain combines TRBV7-2 with TRBJ1-5, with D hard to call. There are 13 residues in the CDR3. The V end lost 5 bases, the J end lost 1 base, and 6 bases lay between the germline ends. Germline CDR1 is SGHTA and CDR2 is FQGNSA. The CDR3 reads CASSTVSNQPQHF. The CDR3 bases are TGTGCCAGCAGCACTGTGAGCAATCAGCCCCAGCATTTT.

The chain employs TRBV6-6 and TRBJ1-2; D is possibly TRBD1 (6 bases). Trimming removed 3 bases from V and 7 bases from J, with 18 bases in between. Germline CDR1 is MNHNY and CDR2 is SVGAGI (reference sequence). CDR3 length: 15 residues. The CDR3 sequence is CASSYEQQGVSGYTF. CDR3 bases: TGTGCCAGCAGTTATGAACAACAGGGAGTAAGTGGCTACACCTTC.